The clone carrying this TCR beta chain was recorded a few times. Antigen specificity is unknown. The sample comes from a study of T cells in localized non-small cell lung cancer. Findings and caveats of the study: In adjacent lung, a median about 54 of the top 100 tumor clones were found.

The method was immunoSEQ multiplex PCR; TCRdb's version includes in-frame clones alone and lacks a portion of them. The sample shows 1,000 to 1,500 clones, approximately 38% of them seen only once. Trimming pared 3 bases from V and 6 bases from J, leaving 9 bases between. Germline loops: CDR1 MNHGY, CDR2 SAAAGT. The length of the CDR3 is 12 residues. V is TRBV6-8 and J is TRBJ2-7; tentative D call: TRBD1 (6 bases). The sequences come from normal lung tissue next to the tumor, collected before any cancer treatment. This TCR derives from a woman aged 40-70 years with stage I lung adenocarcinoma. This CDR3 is CASSYSTGEQYF. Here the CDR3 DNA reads TGTGCCAGCAGTTATTCGACAGGCGAGCAGTACTTC.